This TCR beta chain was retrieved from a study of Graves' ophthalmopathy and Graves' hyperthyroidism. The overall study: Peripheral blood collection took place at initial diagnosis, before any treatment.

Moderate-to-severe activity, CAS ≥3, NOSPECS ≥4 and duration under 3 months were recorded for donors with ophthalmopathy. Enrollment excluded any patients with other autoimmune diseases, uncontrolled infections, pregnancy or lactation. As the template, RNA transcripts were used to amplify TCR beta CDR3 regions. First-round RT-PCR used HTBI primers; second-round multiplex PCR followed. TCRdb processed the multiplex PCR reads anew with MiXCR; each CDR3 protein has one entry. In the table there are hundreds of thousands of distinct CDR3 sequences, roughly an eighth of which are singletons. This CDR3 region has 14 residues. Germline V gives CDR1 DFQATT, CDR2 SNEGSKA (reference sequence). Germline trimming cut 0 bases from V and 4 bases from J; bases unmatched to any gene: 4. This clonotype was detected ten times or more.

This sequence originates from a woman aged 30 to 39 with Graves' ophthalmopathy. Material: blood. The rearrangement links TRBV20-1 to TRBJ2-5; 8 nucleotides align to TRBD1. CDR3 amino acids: CSARDPQGGETQYF. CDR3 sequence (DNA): TGCAGTGCTAGAGATCCACAGGGGGGAGAGACCCAGTACTTC.